These T cell receptor beta chains were read from a single sample in a study of breast tumors, draining lymph nodes, adjacent tissues. TCRdb ran MiXCR on the multiplex PCR reads and lists one entry per CDR3 protein. The sample records about 140,000 distinct CDR3 sequences, around a third being singletons. Sequenced input: axillary lymph node tissue. The receptors stem from a female donor with breast cancer. Some clones in this sample may be carry-over from other donors' samples. Each CDR3 is given with its conserved first and last residue. The D gene is left open where the match is weak. A clone size is listed for some rows: how often the clone was seen (once, few, many), or a class if it is expanded.

len: 16
v_gene: TRBV2
j_gene: TRBJ2-3
abundance: many
d_gene: TRBD2
CDR3nt: TGTGCCAGCAGTGAAGCGGGACTAGCGGGGGGTAATACGCAGTATTTT
CDR3aa: CASSEAGLAGGNTQYF

len: 13
v_gene: TRBV12-3/TRBV12-4
j_gene: TRBJ1-2
abundance: many
d_gene: NA
CDR3nt: TGTGCCAGCAGTTCGACGGGCGTCTATGGCTACACCTTC
CDR3aa: CASSSTGVYGYTF

len: 19
v_gene: TRBV7-3
j_gene: TRBJ1-3
abundance: many
d_gene: NA
CDR3nt: TGTGCCAGCAGCTTAACGGGCAGGGGAGAGGATCTCTCTGGAAACACCATATATTTT
CDR3aa: CASSLTGRGEDLSGNTIYF

len: 17
v_gene: TRBV6-6
j_gene: TRBJ2-1
abundance: many
d_gene: TRBD2
CDR3nt: TGTGCCAGCAGGGACTATGGACTAGCGGGGGGCGGGGATGAGCAGTTCTTC
CDR3aa: CASRDYGLAGGGDEQFF

len: 14
v_gene: TRBV7-2
j_gene: TRBJ1-2
abundance: many
d_gene: NA
CDR3nt: TGTGCCAGCAGCTACTCTCAGGGTAGTTATGGCTACACCTTC
CDR3aa: CASSYSQGSYGYTF

len: 15
v_gene: TRBV5-5
j_gene: TRBJ1-2
abundance: NA
d_gene: NA
CDR3nt: TGTGCCAGCAGCTCCCACAAGGGCCCAAACTATGGCTACACCTTC
CDR3aa: CASSSHKGPNYGYTF

len: 15
v_gene: TRBV7-2
j_gene: TRBJ2-3
abundance: many
d_gene: TRBD1
CDR3nt: TGTGCCAGCAGCTCGACAGGGTTGAACACAGATACGCAGTATTTT
CDR3aa: CASSSTGLNTDTQYF

len: 15
v_gene: TRBV5-1
j_gene: TRBJ1-6
abundance: many
d_gene: TRBD1
CDR3nt: TGCGCCAGCAGCGACCGACAGGGGAATAATTCACCCCTCCACTTT
CDR3aa: CASSDRQGNNSPLHF

len: 18
v_gene: TRBV6-6
j_gene: TRBJ1-4
abundance: NA
d_gene: NA
CDR3nt: TGTGCCAGCAGCGACCAATCCCGGGTTTCGGGGCCATATGAAAAACTGTTTTTT
CDR3aa: CASSDQSRVSGPYEKLFF

len: 16
v_gene: TRBV20-1
j_gene: TRBJ1-1
abundance: few
d_gene: NA
CDR3nt: TGCAGTGCTAGAGACCCTTTTGGTGCAGGAAGTGTTGAAGCTTTCTTT
CDR3aa: CSARDPFGAGSVEAFF

len: 18
v_gene: TRBV19
j_gene: TRBJ1-4
abundance: many
d_gene: NA
CDR3nt: TGTGCCAGTAGTATAGATTCCTGGGTTCCTGCAACTAATGAAAAACTGTTTTTT
CDR3aa: CASSIDSWVPATNEKLFF

len: 14
v_gene: TRBV4-1
j_gene: TRBJ2-2
abundance: many
d_gene: NA
CDR3nt: TGCGCCAGCAGCCAAGAGACGGGGTTCAGGGAGCTGTTTTTT
CDR3aa: CASSQETGFRELFF

len: 15
v_gene: TRBV6-5
j_gene: TRBJ2-1
abundance: many
d_gene: TRBD2
CDR3nt: TGTGCCAGCAGCTGGGGACTAGCGGGTAGGAATGAGCAGTTCTTC
CDR3aa: CASSWGLAGRNEQFF

len: 14
v_gene: TRBV10-2
j_gene: TRBJ2-7
abundance: many
d_gene: NA
CDR3nt: TGCGCCAGCAGTGATTTGGGGCTCGGTTCCGAGCAGTACTTC
CDR3aa: CASSDLGLGSEQYF

len: 16
v_gene: TRBV10-3
j_gene: TRBJ1-4
abundance: NA
d_gene: TRBD1
CDR3nt: TGTGCCATCAGTGACTATGGACAGGGTCTTTCTCAAAAACTGTTTTTT
CDR3aa: CAISDYGQGLSQKLFF

len: 14
v_gene: TRBV5-6
j_gene: TRBJ1-4
abundance: many
d_gene: TRBD1
CDR3nt: TGTGCCAGCAGCTTGGGGACAGGCATTGAAAAACTGTTTTTT
CDR3aa: CASSLGTGIEKLFF

len: 13
v_gene: TRBV2
j_gene: TRBJ1-1
abundance: NA
d_gene: NA
CDR3nt: TGTGCCAGCAGCAGACAGCTAAACACTGAAGCTTTCTTT
CDR3aa: CASSRQLNTEAFF